The next 3 T cell receptor beta chains were all read from a single sample in a study of blood T cell repertoires in COVID-19. Produced via immunoSEQ multiplex PCR; TCRdb's table is partial and in-frame only. The data contain about 140,000 clones, 88% of them singletons. Sequenced: peripheral blood. The source of these receptors is a woman aged 55-69 years with acute or convalescent COVID-19.

The genes are TRBV6-4 and TRBJ1-1, with D possibly matching TRBD1 (6 bases). The CDR3 runs to 11 residues. Trimming stripped 3 bases from V and 9 bases from J, with 8 bases between. From germline, CDR1 is MRHNA and CDR2 SNTAGT. The CDR3 region has the DNA TGTGCCAGCAGTGAAGGGACACAAGCTTTCTTT. Protein product: CASSEGTQAFF.

This chain uses TRBV12-3 or TRBV12-4 with TRBJ1-6; the D is unclear. This CDR3 has 13 amino acids. V gave up 6 bases and J gave up 0 bases, with 3 bases separating them. The CDR3 loop is CASSLSYNSPLHF. The CDR3 bases are TGTGCCAGCAGCCTCTCCTATAATTCACCCCTCCACTTT.

Comments on this clone: Other DNA sequences within the sample encode an identical CDR3. The genes are TRBV7-2 and TRBJ1-3; possibly TRBD1 for D (6 bases). The ends were cut back, 2 bases at V and 4 bases at J, with 6 bases in the middle. Germline CDR1 SGHTA, CDR2 FQGNSA. The CDR3 is 13 residues long. For the CDR3, the DNA is TGTGCCAGCAGCTTACAGGGGGGAAACACCATATATTTT. The encoded protein is CASSLQGGNTIYF.